This TCR beta chain was documented in a study of blood T cell repertoires in COVID-19. As for the study in general: COVID-19 samples, acute and convalescent, were from the United States, Italy and Spain. T cells, B-cell-depleted T cells, or PBMCs provided the cDNA or gDNA that served as material.

Those enrolled, adults aged roughly 18 to 89 years, came from about 24 US areas. Before being deemed recovered, Cohort 3 donors had two negative PCRs, clearance, or symptom resolution. This CDR3 has 15 amino acids. Per germline, CDR1 MNHEY and CDR2 SVGAGI. The V end lost 8 bases, the J end lost 0 bases, and 14 bases lay between the germline ends. Sequencing used immunoSEQ multiplex PCR; TCRdb keeps in-frame clones, though not all of them. Of approximately 440,000 clones listed, roughly 88% are singletons. Sequencing used PBMCs or T cells enriched from blood (not recorded which). The genes are TRBV6-5 and TRBJ1-5; D is undetermined. The sequence was collected from a man younger than 30 who had recovered from COVID-19. DNA for the CDR3: TGTGCCAGCCGTCCCTCCCAGAATAGCAATCAGCCCCAGCATTTT. Translation gives CASRPSQNSNQPQHF.